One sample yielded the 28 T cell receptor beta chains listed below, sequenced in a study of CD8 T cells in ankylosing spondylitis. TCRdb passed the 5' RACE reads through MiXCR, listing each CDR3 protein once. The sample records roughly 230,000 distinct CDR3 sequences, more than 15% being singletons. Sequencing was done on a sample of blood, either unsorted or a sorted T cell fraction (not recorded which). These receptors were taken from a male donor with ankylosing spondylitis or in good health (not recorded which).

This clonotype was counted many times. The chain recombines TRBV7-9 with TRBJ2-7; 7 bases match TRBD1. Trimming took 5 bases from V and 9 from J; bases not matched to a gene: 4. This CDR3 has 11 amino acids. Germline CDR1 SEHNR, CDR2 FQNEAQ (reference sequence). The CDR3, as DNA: TGTGCCAGCAGCCGGACAGGTGGGCAGTACTTC. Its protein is CASSRTGGQYF.

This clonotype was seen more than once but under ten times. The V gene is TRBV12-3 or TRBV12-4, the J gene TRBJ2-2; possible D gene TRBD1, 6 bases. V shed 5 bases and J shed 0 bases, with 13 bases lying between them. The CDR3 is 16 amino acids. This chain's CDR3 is CASSPGTRPNTGELFF. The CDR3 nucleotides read TGTGCCAGCAGTCCAGGGACAAGACCGAACACCGGGGAGCTGTTTTTT.

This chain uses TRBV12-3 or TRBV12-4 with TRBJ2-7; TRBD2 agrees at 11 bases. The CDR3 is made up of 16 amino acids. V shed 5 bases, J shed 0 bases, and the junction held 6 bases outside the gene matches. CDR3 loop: CASSRGLAGFSYEQYF. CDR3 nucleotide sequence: TGTGCCAGCAGTCGCGGACTAGCGGGTTTCTCCTACGAGCAGTACTTC.

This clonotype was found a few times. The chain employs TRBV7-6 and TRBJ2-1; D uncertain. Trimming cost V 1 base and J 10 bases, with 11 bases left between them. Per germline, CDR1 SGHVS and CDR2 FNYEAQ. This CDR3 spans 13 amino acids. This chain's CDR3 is CASSLGIVSEQFF. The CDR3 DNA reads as TGTGCCAGCAGCTTAGGGATAGTTTCCGAGCAGTTCTTC.

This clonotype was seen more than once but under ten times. CDR3 sequence (DNA): TGTGCCAGCAGCGTCCTAGCGGGAGCGGGCACCGGGGAGCTGTTTTTT. Translating it yields CASSVLAGAGTGELFF. This sequence joins TRBV9 and TRBJ2-2; TRBD2 agrees at 10 bases. Per germline, CDR1 SGDLS and CDR2 YYNGEE. This CDR3 has 16 residues. The trim removed 2 bases at V and 4 bases at J, leaving 5 bases unmatched.

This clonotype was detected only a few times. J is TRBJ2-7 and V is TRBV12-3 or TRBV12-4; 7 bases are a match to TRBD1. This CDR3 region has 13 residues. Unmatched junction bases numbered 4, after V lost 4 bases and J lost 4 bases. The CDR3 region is CASSWGTVYEQYF. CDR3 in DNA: TGTGCCAGCAGTTGGGGGACAGTTTACGAGCAGTACTTC.

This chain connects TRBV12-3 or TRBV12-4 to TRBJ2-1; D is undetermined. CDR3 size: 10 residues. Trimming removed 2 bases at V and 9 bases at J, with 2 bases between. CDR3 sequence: CASSLFEQFF. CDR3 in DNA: TGTGCCAGCAGTTTATTTGAGCAGTTCTTC.

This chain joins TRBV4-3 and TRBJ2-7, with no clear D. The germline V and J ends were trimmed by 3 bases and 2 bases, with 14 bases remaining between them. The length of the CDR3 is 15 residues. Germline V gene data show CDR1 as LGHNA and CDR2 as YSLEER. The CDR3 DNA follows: TGCGCCAGCAGCCAGGGTACGGGCCTCGCCTACGAGCAGTACTTC. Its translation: CASSQGTGLAYEQYF.

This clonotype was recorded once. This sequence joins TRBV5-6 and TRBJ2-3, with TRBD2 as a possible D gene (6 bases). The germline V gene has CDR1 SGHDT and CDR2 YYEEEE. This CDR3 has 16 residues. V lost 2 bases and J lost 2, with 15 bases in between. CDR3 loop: CASSFGGTENTDTQYF. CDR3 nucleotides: TGTGCCAGCAGCTTTGGCGGGACCGAGAACACAGATACGCAGTATTTT.

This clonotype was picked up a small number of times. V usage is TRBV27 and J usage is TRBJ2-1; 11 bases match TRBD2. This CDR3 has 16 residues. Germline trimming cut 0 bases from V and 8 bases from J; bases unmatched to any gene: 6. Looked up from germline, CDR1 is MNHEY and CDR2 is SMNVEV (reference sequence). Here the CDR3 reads CASSLSSGRALDEQFF. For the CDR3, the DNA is TGTGCCAGCAGTTTATCTAGCGGGAGGGCCTTAGATGAGCAGTTCTTC.

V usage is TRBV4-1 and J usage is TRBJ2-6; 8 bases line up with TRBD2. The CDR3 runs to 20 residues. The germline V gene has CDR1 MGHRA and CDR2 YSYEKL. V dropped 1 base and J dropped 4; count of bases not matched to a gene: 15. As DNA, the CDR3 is TGCGCCAGCAGCCAAGTTAATATGGGACTAGGAGTTTCCGGGGCCAACGTCCTGACTTTC. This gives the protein CASSQVNMGLGVSGANVLTF.

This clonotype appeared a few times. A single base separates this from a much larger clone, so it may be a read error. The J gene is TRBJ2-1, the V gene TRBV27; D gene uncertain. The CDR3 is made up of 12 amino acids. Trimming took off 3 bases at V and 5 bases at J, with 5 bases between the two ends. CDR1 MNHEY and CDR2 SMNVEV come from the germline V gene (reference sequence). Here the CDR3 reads CASSFVNNEQFF. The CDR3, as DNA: TGTGCCAGCAGTTTCGTTAACAATGAGCAGTTCTTC.

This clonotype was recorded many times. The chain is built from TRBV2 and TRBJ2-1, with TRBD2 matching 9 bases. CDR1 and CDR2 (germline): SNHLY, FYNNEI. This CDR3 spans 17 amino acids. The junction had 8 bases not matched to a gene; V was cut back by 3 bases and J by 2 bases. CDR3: CASSDTLAGNPYNEQFF. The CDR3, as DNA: TGTGCCAGCAGTGACACCCTAGCGGGGAACCCCTACAATGAGCAGTTCTTC. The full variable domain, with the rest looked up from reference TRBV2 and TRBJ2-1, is EPEVTQTPSHQVTQMGQEVILRCVPISNHLYFYWYRQILGQKVEFLVSFYNNEISEKSEIFDDQFSVERPDGSNFTLKIRSTKLEDSAMYFCASSDTLAGNPYNEQFFGPGTRLTVL.

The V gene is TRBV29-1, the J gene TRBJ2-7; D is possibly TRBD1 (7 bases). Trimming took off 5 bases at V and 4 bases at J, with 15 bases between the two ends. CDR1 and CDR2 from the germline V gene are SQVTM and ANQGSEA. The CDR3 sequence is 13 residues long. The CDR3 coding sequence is TGCAGCGTTAGGGGGGACAGTTTTTACGAGCAGTACTTC. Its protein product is CSVRGDSFYEQYF.

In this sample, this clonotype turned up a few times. CDR3: CASSPEHRELFF. In nucleotides, the CDR3 is TGTGCCAGCTCCCCGGAACACCGGGAGCTGTTTTTT. The gene calls are TRBV9 and TRBJ2-2; no clear D gene. V lost 7 bases and J 9 bases, leaving 13 bases between the germline ends. This CDR3 contains 12 residues. Germline CDR1 SGDLS, CDR2 YYNGEE.

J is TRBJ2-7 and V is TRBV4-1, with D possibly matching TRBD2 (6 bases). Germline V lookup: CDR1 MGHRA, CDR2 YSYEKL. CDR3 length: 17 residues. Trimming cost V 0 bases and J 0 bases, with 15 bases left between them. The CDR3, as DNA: TGCGCCAGCAGCCAAGATGTGGGGGGACCCATCTCCTACGAGCAGTACTTC. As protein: CASSQDVGGPISYEQYF.

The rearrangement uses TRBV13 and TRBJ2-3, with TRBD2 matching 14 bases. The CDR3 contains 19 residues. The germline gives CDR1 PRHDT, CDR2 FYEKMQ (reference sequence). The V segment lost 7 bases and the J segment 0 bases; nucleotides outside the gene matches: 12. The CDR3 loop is CASKKRGLAGDPSTDTQYF. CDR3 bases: TGTGCCAGCAAGAAGCGGGGACTAGCGGGGGACCCTAGCACAGATACGCAGTATTTT.

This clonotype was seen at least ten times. The CDR3 reads CASNTGGFPHEQFF. CDR3 in DNA: TGTGCCAGCAACACCGGAGGTTTCCCCCATGAGCAGTTCTTC. This chain connects TRBV12-3 or TRBV12-4 to TRBJ2-1; TRBD2 is a possible D gene (5 bases). The CDR3 spans 14 residues. Trimming left V 7 bases short and J 8 bases short, with 18 bases between.

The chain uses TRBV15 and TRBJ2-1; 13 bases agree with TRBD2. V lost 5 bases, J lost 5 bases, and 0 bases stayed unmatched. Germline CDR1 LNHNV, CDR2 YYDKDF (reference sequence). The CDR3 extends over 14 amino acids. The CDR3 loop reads CATSGLAGDNEQFF. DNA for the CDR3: TGTGCCACCAGCGGACTAGCGGGAGACAATGAGCAGTTCTTC.

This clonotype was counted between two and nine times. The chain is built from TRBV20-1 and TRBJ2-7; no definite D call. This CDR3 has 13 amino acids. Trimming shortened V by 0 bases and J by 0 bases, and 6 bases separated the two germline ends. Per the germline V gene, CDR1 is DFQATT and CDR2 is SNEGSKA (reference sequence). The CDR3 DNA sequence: TGCAGTGCTAGAGAACTCCTCTCCTACGAGCAGTACTTC. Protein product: CSARELLSYEQYF.

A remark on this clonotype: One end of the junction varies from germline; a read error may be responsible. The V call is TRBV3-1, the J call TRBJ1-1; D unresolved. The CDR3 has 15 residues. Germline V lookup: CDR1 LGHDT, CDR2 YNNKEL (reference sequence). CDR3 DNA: TGTGCCACCAGCCAAGGGCAAAACCTAAACACTGAAGCTTTCTTT. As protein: CATSQGQNLNTEAFF.

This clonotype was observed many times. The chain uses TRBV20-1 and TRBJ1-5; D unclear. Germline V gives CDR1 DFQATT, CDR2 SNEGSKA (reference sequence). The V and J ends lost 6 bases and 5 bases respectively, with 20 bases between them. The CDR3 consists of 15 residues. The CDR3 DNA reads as TGCAGTGCCTCACCGGGCCAGTTCCTACATCAGCCCCAGCATTTT. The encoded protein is CSASPGQFLHQPQHF.

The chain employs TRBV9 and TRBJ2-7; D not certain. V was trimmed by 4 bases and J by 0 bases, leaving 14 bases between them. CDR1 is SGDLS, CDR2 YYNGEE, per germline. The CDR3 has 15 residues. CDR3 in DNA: TGTGCCAGCAGCCCCTCAAGCCGCGCCTCCTACGAGCAGTACTTC. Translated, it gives CASSPSSRASYEQYF.

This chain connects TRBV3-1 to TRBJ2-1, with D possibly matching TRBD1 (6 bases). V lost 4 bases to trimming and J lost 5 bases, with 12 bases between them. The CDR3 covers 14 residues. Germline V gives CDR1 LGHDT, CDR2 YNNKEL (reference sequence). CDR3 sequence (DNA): TGTGCCAGCAGCCCCTCTGGGGACAACAATGAGCAGTTCTTC. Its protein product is CASSPSGDNNEQFF.

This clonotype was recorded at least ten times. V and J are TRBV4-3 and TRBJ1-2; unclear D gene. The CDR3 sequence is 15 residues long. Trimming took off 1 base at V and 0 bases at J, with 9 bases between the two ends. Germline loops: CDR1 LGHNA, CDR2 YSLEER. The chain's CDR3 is CASSQGPDTNYGYTF. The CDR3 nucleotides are TGCGCCAGCAGCCAAGGCCCCGATACTAACTATGGCTACACCTTC.

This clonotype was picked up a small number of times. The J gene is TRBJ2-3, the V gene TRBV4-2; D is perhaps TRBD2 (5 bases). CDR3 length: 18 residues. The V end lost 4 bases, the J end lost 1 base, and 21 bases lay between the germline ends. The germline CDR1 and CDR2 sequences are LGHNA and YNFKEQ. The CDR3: CASSPPYVGVWGTDTQYF. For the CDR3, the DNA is TGTGCCAGCAGCCCTCCCTACGTCGGGGTCTGGGGCACAGATACGCAGTATTTT.

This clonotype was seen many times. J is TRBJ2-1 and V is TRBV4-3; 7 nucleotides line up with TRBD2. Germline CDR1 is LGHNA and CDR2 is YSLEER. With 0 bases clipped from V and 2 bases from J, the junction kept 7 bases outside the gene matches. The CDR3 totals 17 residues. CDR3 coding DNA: TGCGCCAGCAGCCAAGATGGGCGCGGGAGCCCCTACAATGAGCAGTTCTTC. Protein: CASSQDGRGSPYNEQFF.

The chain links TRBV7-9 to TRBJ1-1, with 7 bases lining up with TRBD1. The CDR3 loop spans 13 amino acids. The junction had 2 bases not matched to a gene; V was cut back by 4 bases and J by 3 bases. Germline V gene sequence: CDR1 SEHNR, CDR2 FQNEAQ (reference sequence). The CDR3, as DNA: TGTGCCAGCAGCTCGACAGGGCACACTGAAGCTTTCTTT. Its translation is CASSSTGHTEAFF. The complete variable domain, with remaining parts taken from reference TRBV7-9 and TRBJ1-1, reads DTGVSQNPRHKITKRGQNVTFRCDPISEHNRLYWYRQTLGQGPEFLTYFQNEAQLEKSRLLSDRFSAERPKGSFSTLEIQRTEQGDSAMYLCASSSTGHTEAFFGQGTRLTVV.